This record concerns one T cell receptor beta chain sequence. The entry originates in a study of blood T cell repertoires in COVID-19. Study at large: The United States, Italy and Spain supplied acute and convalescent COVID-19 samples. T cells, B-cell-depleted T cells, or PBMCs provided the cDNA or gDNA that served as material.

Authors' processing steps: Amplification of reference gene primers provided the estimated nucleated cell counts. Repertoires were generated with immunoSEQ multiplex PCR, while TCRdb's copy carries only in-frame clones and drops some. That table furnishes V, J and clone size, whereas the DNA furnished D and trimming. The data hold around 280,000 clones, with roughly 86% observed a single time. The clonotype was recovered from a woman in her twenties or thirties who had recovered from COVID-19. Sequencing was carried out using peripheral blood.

CDR3 residues: CASSLNPPGDTQYF. Written as DNA, the CDR3 is TGTGCCAGCAGCTTAAACCCTCCAGGAGATACGCAGTATTTT. V gene TRBV7-2 combines with J gene TRBJ2-3; D is uncertain. V lost 2 bases and J 5 bases, leaving 11 bases between the germline ends. The CDR3 has 14 amino acids. Germline V CDR1 and CDR2: SGHTA, FQGNSA.